This record covers a single T cell receptor beta chain. Its specificity is unknown. TCRdb fed the 5' RACE reads into MiXCR, producing one record per CDR3 protein. The sample holds 350,000 to 450,000 distinct CDR3 sequences, about 24% seen once. This specimen belongs to a study of CD8 T cells in ankylosing spondylitis. Study conclusions and caveats: A motif in TCR beta, a set of roughly eight highly homologous variants, appeared characteristic of ankylosing spondylitis blood.

J gave up 3 bases and V 3 bases, and 3 bases lay outside the gene matches. The CDR3 runs 14 residues. Germline-derived CDR1 and CDR2 are KGHSH and LQKENI. The V gene is TRBV18, the J gene TRBJ1-1; 8 nucleotides match TRBD1. This receptor was taken from a male donor with ankylosing spondylitis. Sequencing used blood, either unsorted or a sorted T cell fraction (not recorded which). The CDR3 loop is CASSPTTGDTEAFF. CDR3 bases: TGTGCCAGCTCACCCACGACAGGGGACACTGAAGCTTTCTTT.